This T cell receptor (beta chain) derives from a study of T-cell reconstitution after alpha-beta-depleted transplantation in children. The TCRbeta library was prepared with unique molecular identifiers. TCRdb re-analysed the PCR reads in MiXCR, keeping a single row per CDR3 protein. Among about a million distinct CDR3 sequences listed, roughly 29% were seen once. Findings and limits, study-wide: When one year had passed after transplant, most T-cell counts and diversity came from newly produced T cells.

A remark on this clonotype: The antigen remains undetermined.

This CDR3 comprises 22 residues. With 1 base clipped from V and 0 bases from J, the junction kept 21 bases outside the gene matches. The material was PBMCs, mostly from graft donor cells, obtained 360 days after TCRalphabeta/CD19-depleted stem cell transplant. This TCR was recovered from a boy under two years old who had a stem cell transplant for SCID, so the T cells may come from the graft donor. This rearrangement joins TRBV12-3 or TRBV12-4 to TRBJ2-1; 7 bases are shared with TRBD1. CDR3 sequence reads: CASSLGTFRQGLLYRSYNEQFF. In DNA form, the CDR3 reads TGTGCCAGCAGTTTAGGGACGTTTCGACAGGGTCTTCTCTACCGCTCCTACAATGAGCAGTTCTTC.